This entry is about one T cell receptor (beta chain). V shed 6 bases and J 2 bases; nucleotides not matched to a gene: 4. Germline V gene sequence: CDR1 LNHDA, CDR2 SQIVND (reference sequence). The CDR3 totals 14 residues. The data are from a study of blood T cell repertoires in COVID-19. Study information: Acute and convalescent COVID-19 specimens originated in the United States, Italy and Spain. Nucleic acid was either cDNA or gDNA, and it came from T cells, B-cell-depleted T cells, or PBMCs.

Original data processing: Nucleated cell counts were estimated from reference gene primer amplification. Assay used: immunoSEQ multiplex PCR; TCRdb lists only in-frame clones, some missing. V and J calls and clone size are given by that table; D and trimming were obtained from the DNA. The sample consists of about 220,000 clones, 80% to 90% of them appearing once. The sequence was collected from a man aged 45-65 years who had recovered from COVID-19. The sample was peripheral blood. The chain recombines TRBV19 with TRBJ1-3; 7 bases are shared with TRBD1. CDR3 nucleotides: TGTGCCAGTAGGCCCGGACAGGCTGGAAACACCATATATTTT. Protein product: CASRPGQAGNTIYF.